This is a list of T cell receptor beta chains from one sample in a study of T cell responses to AZD1222 COVID-19 vaccine. Data came from immunoSEQ multiplex PCR; TCRdb stores just in-frame clones and leaves some out. The sample records around 210,000 clones, 94% being singletons. The starting material was peripheral blood, obtained 28 days after the second dose of the MenACWY control vaccine. These receptor sequences come from an adult who received the MenACWY meningococcal vaccine as a control. CDR3s include the opening cysteine and the closing phenylalanine or tryptophan. D genes are given only for firm matches. Clone size is stated in some rows and not others, as once, few, many or a class when expanded.

D gene	V gene	J gene	clone size	CDR3 protein	CDR3 DNA
-	TRBV6-5	TRBJ1-1	-	CASSYSGGRTEAFF	TGTGCCAGCAGTTACTCGGGGGGACGCACTGAAGCTTTCTTT
-	TRBV6-2/TRBV6-3	TRBJ2-2	-	CASSYPALANLYTFTGELFF	TGTGCCAGCAGTTACCCCGCGCTAGCGAACCTCTATACCTTTACCGGGGAGCTGTTTTTT
-	TRBV19	TRBJ1-5	-	CASSIDTFRGNQPQHF	TGTGCCAGTAGTATAGATACCTTTAGGGGCAATCAGCCCCAGCATTTT
-	TRBV2	TRBJ1-6	-	CASSEGPLNSPLHF	TGTGCCAGCAGTGAGGGGCCCCTTAATTCACCCCTCCACTTT
TRBD2	TRBV7-9	TRBJ2-1	-	CASSPNLGLAGGYEQFF	TGTGCCAGCAGCCCAAACCTTGGACTAGCGGGAGGATATGAGCAGTTCTTC
-	TRBV7-2	TRBJ1-3	-	CASSLVGPGTIYF	TGTGCCAGCAGCTTAGTAGGCCCAGGCACCATATATTTT
TRBD2	TRBV6-6	TRBJ2-2	-	CASKGTSGRSGELFF	TGTGCCAGCAAAGGGACTAGCGGGAGGAGCGGGGAGCTGTTTTTT
TRBD1	TRBV2	TRBJ1-2	-	CASSEGQGWKANYGYTF	TGTGCCAGCAGTGAAGGACAGGGGTGGAAAGCTAACTATGGCTACACCTTC
-	TRBV5-4	TRBJ1-1	-	CASSFDRHNTEAFF	TGTGCCAGCAGCTTCGACAGACATAACACTGAAGCTTTCTTT
TRBD1	TRBV11-2	TRBJ2-5	-	CASSIRQGGETQYF	TGTGCCAGCAGTATAAGACAGGGCGGGGAGACCCAGTACTTC
TRBD1	TRBV6-2/TRBV6-3	TRBJ2-7	-	CASSLGQSYEQYF	TGTGCCAGCAGTTTGGGACAGTCCTACGAGCAGTACTTC
-	TRBV6-4	TRBJ2-3	few	CATSPFGTDTQYF	TGTGCCACCTCTCCCTTCGGCACAGATACGCAGTATTTT
-	TRBV24-1	TRBJ2-5	-	CATSDAKQVDQETQYF	TGTGCCACCAGTGACGCAAAACAGGTGGACCAAGAGACCCAGTACTTC
-	TRBV5-4	TRBJ2-7	once	CASSHGSSYEQYF	TGTGCCAGCAGCCACGGGAGCTCCTACGAGCAGTACTTC
-	TRBV7-9	TRBJ1-2	-	CASSLGRAADGYTF	TGTGCCAGCAGCTTAGGCAGGGCCGCAGATGGCTACACCTTC